The 20 T cell receptor beta chains in this list originate from one sample, sequenced in a study of identical twins. TCRdb processed the 5' RACE reads anew with MiXCR; each CDR3 protein has one entry. In the table there are about 1.7 million distinct CDR3 sequences, 32% of which are singletons. Material: cord blood. Every receptor here comes from a newborn girl in good health.

The rearrangement joins TRBV20-1 to TRBJ2-1, with no clear D. Germline CDR1 DFQATT, CDR2 SNEGSKA (reference sequence). Trimming stripped 1 base from V and 4 bases from J, with 11 bases between. This CDR3 spans 14 amino acids. Written as DNA, the CDR3 is TGCAGTGCTAGAGCCCCCACGCGATACAATGAGCAGTTCTTC. This codes for CSARAPTRYNEQFF.

This clonotype has ten or more counts. The V and J genes are TRBV29-1 and TRBJ2-6; no definite D call. The CDR3 sequence is 13 residues long. The germline V and J ends were trimmed by 5 bases and 0 bases, with 5 bases remaining between them. CDR1 and CDR2 from the germline V gene are SQVTM and ANQGSEA. The CDR3 sequence is CSVRISGANVLTF. The CDR3 DNA reads TGCAGCGTTCGAATCTCTGGGGCCAACGTCCTGACTTTC.

This clonotype was seen only a few times. The CDR3 DNA sequence: TGTGCCAGCAGCTTAGCCGGCAGTTGGGTTAATTCACCCCTCCACTTT. Protein sequence: CASSLAGSWVNSPLHF. This chain connects TRBV7-2 to TRBJ1-6; the D is unclear. Germline CDR1 and CDR2: SGHTA and FQGNSA. This CDR3 spans 16 amino acids. Trimming pared 0 bases from V and 6 bases from J, leaving 12 bases between.

The genes are TRBV15 and TRBJ1-1; D remains ambiguous. This CDR3 contains 14 residues. Germline CDR1 LNHNV, CDR2 YYDKDF (reference sequence). The V and J ends lost 0 bases and 3 bases respectively, with 8 bases between them. CDR3 coding DNA: TGTGCCACCAGCAGAGATCTTCACTACACTGAAGCTTTCTTT. This translates into CATSRDLHYTEAFF.

This clonotype was recorded a few times. This CDR3 reads CASSYGTSWNTDTQYF. CDR3 nucleotides: TGTGCCAGCAGTTACGGGACTAGCTGGAACACAGATACGCAGTATTTT. The chain links TRBV6-6 to TRBJ2-3, with 9 bases aligning to TRBD2. This CDR3 spans 16 amino acids. Germline lookup yields CDR1 MNHNY and CDR2 SVGAGI (reference sequence). The junction had 5 bases not matched to a gene; V was cut back by 2 bases and J by 2 bases.

This clonotype turned up a few times. This chain connects TRBV7-2 to TRBJ1-2; 7 bases are shared with TRBD1. Germline V lookup: CDR1 SGHTA, CDR2 FQGNSA. With V trimmed by 1 base and J by 5 bases, 7 bases remained unmatched. CDR3 size: 15 residues. This CDR3 reads CASSLVPQGGYGYTF. The DNA for the CDR3 is TGTGCCAGCAGCTTAGTTCCTCAGGGGGGGTATGGCTACACCTTC.

The V call is TRBV28, the J call TRBJ1-6; D is ambiguous. This CDR3 spans 19 amino acids. Looked up from germline, CDR1 is MDHEN and CDR2 is SYDVKM. Trimming left V 3 bases short and J 0 bases short, with 18 bases between. In nucleotides, the CDR3 is TGTGCCAGCAGTTTGCCTTGGACGGTCCCTGGCTCCTATAATTCACCCCTCCACTTT. The encoded protein is CASSLPWTVPGSYNSPLHF.

This clonotype was observed at least ten times. The chain recombines TRBV7-8 with TRBJ2-7; D not resolved. The CDR3 is 12 amino acids. CDR1 is SGHVS, CDR2 FQNEAQ, per germline. Trimming removed 3 bases from V and 6 bases from J, with 9 bases in between. The CDR3 DNA reads as TGTGCCAGCAGCTTGCATTTCGGCGAGCAGTACTTC. Translating gives CASSLHFGEQYF.

This clonotype came up a few times. V and J are TRBV6-1 and TRBJ2-3, with 10 nucleotides matching TRBD1. CDR1 and CDR2 (germline): MNHNS, SASEGT. This CDR3 has 15 amino acids. Trimming took 6 bases from V and 9 from J; bases not matched to a gene: 12. CDR3 residues: CASSRDRGSFGTQYF. CDR3 sequence (DNA): TGTGCCAGCAGCCGGGACAGGGGAAGTTTTGGCACGCAGTATTTT.

As concerns this clonotype: Germline and junction disagree at one end, which may indicate a read error. V usage is TRBV29-1 and J usage is TRBJ1-6, with 9 bases that match TRBD1. The CDR3 totals 14 residues. Germline V lookup: CDR1 SQVTM, CDR2 ANQGSEA. The DNA of the CDR3 is TGCAGGTCTACGGGACAGGGTCTTGATTCACCCCCCCACTTT. It specifies CRSTGQGLDSPPHF.

This clonotype was counted at least ten times. This chain uses TRBV7-2 with TRBJ2-6, with D perhaps matching TRBD1 (5 bases). Trimming took 3 bases from V and 9 from J, leaving 15 bases between them. The length of the CDR3 is 15 residues. Germline CDR1 and CDR2: SGHTA and FQGNSA. DNA for the CDR3: TGTGCCAGCAGCTTTTGGTCCGTGGACAACAACGTCCTGACTTTC. This translates into CASSFWSVDNNVLTF. Full variable domain (outside the CDR3, taken from reference TRBV7-2 and TRBJ2-6): GAGVSQSPSNKVTEKGKDVELRCDPISGHTALYWYRQSLGQGLEFLIYFQGNSAPDKSGLPSDRFSAERTGGSVSTLTIQRTQQEDSAVYLCASSFWSVDNNVLTFGAGSRLTVL.

The chain carries TRBV7-9 and TRBJ2-5, with 13 bases matching TRBD2. The length of the CDR3 is 16 residues. Trimming took 4 bases from V and 11 from J; bases not matched to a gene: 13. Germline V gives CDR1 SEHNR, CDR2 FQNEAQ (reference sequence). The CDR3 loop is CASSSPGLAGIDEQYF. CDR3 nucleotide sequence: TGTGCCAGCAGCTCTCCGGGACTAGCGGGGATAGATGAGCAGTACTTC.

Ten or more counts support this clonotype. CDR3 in amino acids: CSVEGDTQYF. As DNA, the CDR3 is TGCAGCGTTGAAGGGGATACGCAGTATTTT. The chain uses TRBV29-1 and TRBJ2-3, with D unclear. CDR3 size: 10 residues. V shed 1 base and J shed 6 bases, with 2 bases lying between them. Per germline, CDR1 SQVTM and CDR2 ANQGSEA.

This chain uses TRBV29-1 with TRBJ2-2; 10 bases agree with TRBD2. Germline V CDR1 and CDR2: SQVTM, ANQGSEA. CDR3 size: 17 residues. Unmatched junction bases numbered 8, after V lost 4 bases and J lost 0 bases. CDR3 protein: CSVVRTSGAANTGELFF. The CDR3 coding sequence is TGCAGCGTTGTACGAACTAGCGGGGCCGCGAACACCGGGGAGCTGTTTTTT.

This clonotype was recorded at least ten times. The gene calls are TRBV20-1 and TRBJ2-3; TRBD1 matches 7 bases. CDR1 and CDR2 (germline): DFQATT, SNEGSKA (reference sequence). V lost 4 bases and J lost 1; bases outside the gene matches: 5. The CDR3 has 14 amino acids. The CDR3 sequence is CSANKGGRTDTQYF. The CDR3 nucleotides are TGCAGTGCTAACAAAGGGGGCCGCACAGATACGCAGTATTTT.

This chain joins TRBV5-1 and TRBJ2-5, with D possibly being TRBD1 or TRBD2 (5 bases each). V lost 0 bases, J lost 5 bases, and 26 bases lay in between. CDR3 length: 19 amino acids. CDR1 and CDR2 from the germline V gene are SGHRS and YFSETQ. In DNA, the CDR3 is TGCGCCAGCAGCTTGGGAAATAGGTCTCGAGCAGGGAGATGGGAGACCCAGTACTTC. This gives the protein CASSLGNRSRAGRWETQYF.

This clonotype occurred a few times. This sequence joins TRBV7-9 and TRBJ2-1, with D possibly matching TRBD1 (5 bases). Trimming shortened V by 1 base and J by 8 bases, and 9 bases separated the two germline ends. Germline CDR1 and CDR2: SEHNR and FQNEAQ (reference sequence). This CDR3 has 13 residues. The CDR3 reads CASSLVQGDEQFF. The CDR3 DNA reads as TGTGCCAGCAGCTTAGTGCAGGGCGATGAGCAGTTCTTC. Based on the CDR3 plus reference TRBV7-9 and TRBJ2-1, the full variable domain is DTGVSQNPRHKITKRGQNVTFRCDPISEHNRLYWYRQTLGQGPEFLTYFQNEAQLEKSRLLSDRFSAERPKGSFSTLEIQRTEQGDSAMYLCASSLVQGDEQFFGPGTRLTVL.

The chain links TRBV6-5 to TRBJ1-4; D may be TRBD1 (5 bases). V gave up 2 bases and J gave up 4 bases, with 26 bases separating them. Per germline, CDR1 MNHEY and CDR2 SVGAGI. This CDR3 is 20 amino acids long. The chain's CDR3 is CASSYAPLARDGGLNEKLFF. The CDR3, as DNA: TGTGCCAGCAGTTACGCGCCTCTCGCCCGGGACGGGGGACTTAATGAAAAACTGTTTTTT.

V usage is TRBV7-9 and J usage is TRBJ1-6; D ambiguous. Germline loops: CDR1 SEHNR, CDR2 FQNEAQ (reference sequence). The V end lost 4 bases, the J end lost 0 bases, and 7 bases lay between the germline ends. This CDR3 contains 15 residues. In DNA, the CDR3 is TGTGCCAGCAGCTATACAAGCTCCTATAATTCACCCCTCCACTTT. It codes for CASSYTSSYNSPLHF.

This clonotype was detected a few times. V usage is TRBV7-2 and J usage is TRBJ2-1; D not certain. Per the germline V gene, CDR1 is SGHTA and CDR2 is FQGNSA. The V end was cut by 4 bases, the J end by 0 bases, with 10 bases between. This CDR3 is built from 15 residues. CDR3 nucleotides: TGTGCCAGCAGCTATCGCGGTAACTCCTACAATGAGCAGTTCTTC. This encodes CASSYRGNSYNEQFF. The full variable domain, in which reference TRBV7-2 and TRBJ2-1 provide the parts outside the CDR3, is GAGVSQSPSNKVTEKGKDVELRCDPISGHTALYWYRQSLGQGLEFLIYFQGNSAPDKSGLPSDRFSAERTGGSVSTLTIQRTQQEDSAVYLCASSYRGNSYNEQFFGPGTRLTVL.